These 32 T cell receptor beta chains were all obtained from the same sample, sequenced in a study of blood T cell repertoires in COVID-19. Clones were read by immunoSEQ multiplex PCR, and TCRdb kept only the in-frame ones, dropping some. The sample lists 350,000 to 450,000 clones, around 87% occurring once. Sequencing was carried out using peripheral blood. These receptors were obtained from a woman in her sixties with COVID-19, enrolled during active disease.

This chain links TRBV11-2 with TRBJ2-7; TRBD1 aligns across 8 bases. Unmatched junction bases numbered 5, after V lost 5 bases and J lost 5 bases. This CDR3 comprises 13 residues. Looked up from germline, CDR1 is SGHAT and CDR2 is FQNNGV. The chain's CDR3 is CASSPDRADEQYF. CDR3 nucleotides: TGTGCCAGCAGCCCGGACAGGGCCGACGAGCAGTACTTC.

The chain combines TRBV7-2 with TRBJ2-7; 10 positions match TRBD1. CDR3 size: 13 residues. CDR1 is SGHTA and CDR2 is FQGNSA in the germline V gene. V lost 3 bases to trimming and J lost 6 bases; unmatched junction nucleotides: 2. The CDR3 coding sequence is TGTGCCAGCAGCTTCGACAGGGGGCGCGAGCAGTACTTC. This encodes CASSFDRGREQYF. Drawing the rest from reference TRBV7-2 and TRBJ2-7, the complete variable domain is GAGVSQSPSNKVTEKGKDVELRCDPISGHTALYWYRQSLGQGLEFLIYFQGNSAPDKSGLPSDRFSAERTGGSVSTLTIQRTQQEDSAVYLCASSFDRGREQYFGPGTRLTVT.

This chain joins TRBV11-2 and TRBJ2-1; 8 bases match TRBD2. V dropped 4 bases and J dropped 12; count of bases not matched to a gene: 14. The CDR3 runs 15 residues. Germline V gives CDR1 SGHAT, CDR2 FQNNGV. The DNA for the CDR3 is TGTGCCAGCAGCTCGAGTAGCGGGGTCTACTTGGGGCAGTTCTTC. Its protein is CASSSSSGVYLGQFF.

The V call is TRBV5-6, the J call TRBJ1-1; unclear D gene. The CDR3 totals 14 residues. Trimming took off 0 bases at V and 1 base at J, with 7 bases between the two ends. Germline values: CDR1 SGHDT, CDR2 YYEEEE. Here the CDR3 DNA reads TGTGCCAGCAGCTTGGCCCCAGGGAACACTGAAGCTTTCTTT. This gives the protein CASSLAPGNTEAFF.

The chain is built from TRBV6-5 and TRBJ2-2; D perhaps matches TRBD1 (6 bases). V lost 2 bases and J lost 7, with 14 bases in between. The CDR3 runs 15 residues. Germline CDR1 is MNHEY and CDR2 is SVGAGI. The CDR3 DNA reads as TGTGCCAGCAGTTACCCAACCCCACAGGGCGGGGAGCTGTTTTTT. Protein sequence: CASSYPTPQGGELFF.

The rearrangement joins TRBV20-1 to TRBJ2-1; TRBD1 agrees at 7 bases. The CDR3 is made up of 15 amino acids. Trimming cost V 3 bases and J 5 bases; bases outside gene matches: 10. The germline V gene has CDR1 DFQATT and CDR2 SNEGSKA (reference sequence). The CDR3, as DNA: TGCAGTGCTAGTCATGCTAACAGGGGCCACAATGAGCAGTTCTTC. Translated: CSASHANRGHNEQFF.

The CDR3 reads CASSHVLGGEESYEQYF. CDR3 bases: TGTGCCAGCAGCCACGTACTGGGCGGGGAAGAATCCTACGAGCAGTACTTC. The chain combines TRBV4-2 with TRBJ2-7; D might be TRBD2 (6 bases). CDR3 size: 17 residues. Germline assignment: CDR1 LGHNA and CDR2 YNFKEQ. V gave up 3 bases and J gave up 1 base, with 19 bases separating them.

The chain is built from TRBV14 and TRBJ1-1; 10 nucleotides align to TRBD1. CDR1 and CDR2 (germline): SGHDN, FVKESK. The trim removed 5 bases at V and 5 bases at J, leaving 8 bases unmatched. The CDR3 has 15 amino acids. CDR3: CASSAGTGAGTEAFF. DNA of the CDR3: TGTGCCAGCAGCGCCGGGACAGGGGCAGGGACTGAAGCTTTCTTT.

The rearrangement joins TRBV30 to TRBJ1-2, with no clear D. CDR1 is GTSNPN, CDR2 SVGIG, per germline (reference sequence). Trimming shortened V by 0 bases and J by 8 bases, and 16 bases separated the two germline ends. CDR3 size: 14 residues. As DNA, the CDR3 is TGTGCCTGGAGTGTAGGCTCATCTTCGGGGGGCTACACCTTC. Encoded protein: CAWSVGSSSGGYTF.

The chain recombines TRBV7-9 with TRBJ1-4; unclear D gene. The CDR3 length is 13 residues. CDR1 SEHNR and CDR2 FQNEAQ come from the germline V gene (reference sequence). Trimming left V 4 bases short and J 7 bases short, with 10 bases between. The CDR3 DNA reads TGTGCCAGCAGCTCCCTAGGAGGTGAAAAACTGTTTTTT. Amino acids: CASSSLGGEKLFF.

This clone was counted a single time. The gene calls are TRBV5-8 and TRBJ1-5; 7 bases line up with TRBD1. The length of the CDR3 is 16 residues. The germline V gene encodes CDR1 SGHTS and CDR2 YDEGEE. The trim removed 0 bases at V and 1 base at J, leaving 4 bases unmatched. This CDR3 is CASSLARGLSNQPQHF. The CDR3 DNA reads TGTGCCAGCAGCTTGGCAAGGGGGCTGAGCAATCAGCCCCAGCATTTT.

Remarks on this clone: With a much larger clone just one base away, this may be a read error. For the CDR3, the DNA is TGTGCCAGCAGCCGCGACTACTACGAGCAGTACTTC. Translation gives CASSRDYYEQYF. J is TRBJ2-7 and V is TRBV12-3 or TRBV12-4; D is possibly TRBD2 (5 bases). Trimming pared 6 bases from V and 3 bases from J, leaving 9 bases between. CDR3 length equals 12 residues.

Notes on this clone: With a much larger clone just one base away, this may be a read error. V gene TRBV7-8 combines with J gene TRBJ1-2, with D possibly being TRBD1 (5 bases). V lost 2 bases and J lost 4, with 5 bases in between. Germline loops: CDR1 SGHVS, CDR2 FQNEAQ. The CDR3 spans 12 residues. DNA of the CDR3: TGTGCCAGCAGCTTACAGGGCTATGGCTACACCTTC. It translates to CASSLQGYGYTF.

The chain links TRBV28 to TRBJ1-3, with D unclear. CDR3 length: 11 amino acids. The V and J ends lost 7 bases and 6 bases respectively, with 7 bases between them. Germline V gene lookup returns CDR1 MDHEN and CDR2 SYDVKM. CDR3 in DNA: TGTGCCAGCACGGAGACAAACACCATATATTTT. It codes for CASTETNTIYF.

The J gene is TRBJ2-1, the V gene TRBV19; TRBD2 aligns across 8 bases. Per germline, CDR1 LNHDA and CDR2 SQIVND (reference sequence). After removal of 5 bases from V and 2 bases from J, the junction contained 5 bases not matched to a gene. CDR3 length: 15 residues. Here the CDR3 reads CASSPRGGAYNEQFF. Written as DNA, the CDR3 is TGTGCCAGTAGTCCCCGGGGGGGCGCCTACAATGAGCAGTTCTTC.

This chain links TRBV7-2 with TRBJ2-1; no clear D gene. Germline CDR1 SGHTA, CDR2 FQGNSA. The germline V and J ends were trimmed by 8 bases and 1 base, with 9 bases remaining between them. The CDR3 has 13 residues. Here the CDR3 reads CASSTGSYNEQFF. The DNA of the CDR3 is TGTGCCAGCTCAACCGGTTCCTACAATGAGCAGTTCTTC.

The chain couples TRBV7-2 to TRBJ2-7, with TRBD1 matching 8 bases. The germline CDR1 and CDR2 sequences are SGHTA and FQGNSA. After removal of 1 base from V and 12 bases from J, the junction contained 14 bases not matched to a gene. This CDR3 spans 15 amino acids. The CDR3 DNA sequence: TGTGCCAGCAGCTTAGGCGGCAGGGGGCCCGGTGAGACGTACTTC. This codes for CASSLGGRGPGETYF.

The V gene is TRBV4-1, the J gene TRBJ1-5; 9 bases line up with TRBD1. The CDR3 has 16 residues. V was clipped by 2 bases and J by 11 bases; unmatched bases: 13. Germline V lookup: CDR1 MGHRA, CDR2 YSYEKL. The CDR3 spells CASSQYHGDRVRAQHF. CDR3 sequence (DNA): TGCGCCAGCAGCCAATACCACGGGGACAGGGTTCGGGCCCAGCATTTT.

This clone was found a few times. The gene calls are TRBV28 and TRBJ1-2; 8 bases match TRBD1. Looked up from germline, CDR1 is MDHEN and CDR2 is SYDVKM. This CDR3 has 13 residues. Unmatched junction bases numbered 8, after V lost 6 bases and J lost 8 bases. As DNA, the CDR3 is TGTGCCAGCAGAACAGGACAGGGAGGAGGCTACACCTTC. It codes for CASRTGQGGGYTF.

This sequence joins TRBV3-1 (or the pseudogene TRBV3-2) and TRBJ2-5; 8 nucleotides match TRBD2. This CDR3 region has 16 residues. With 1 base clipped from V and 0 bases from J, the junction kept 4 bases outside the gene matches. The germline gives CDR1 LGHDT, CDR2 YNNKEL (reference sequence). In DNA form, the CDR3 reads TGTGCCAGCAGCCAAGGGACTAGCCCGTACCAAGAGACCCAGTACTTC. This gives the protein CASSQGTSPYQETQYF.

This clone was observed a single time. This chain joins TRBV5-1 and TRBJ2-7; 7 positions match TRBD1. CDR3 length: 14 amino acids. After removal of 3 bases from V and 3 bases from J, the junction contained 6 bases not matched to a gene. Germline CDR1 SGHRS, CDR2 YFSETQ. The CDR3 region has the DNA TGCGCCAGCAGCTATACAGGGGTAAGCTACGAGCAGTACTTC. This codes for CASSYTGVSYEQYF.

The chain links TRBV4-1 to TRBJ1-4; 7 positions agree with TRBD1. Germline CDR1 is MGHRA and CDR2 is YSYEKL. There are 17 residues in the CDR3. Trimming at V came to 4 bases and at J to 5 bases, leaving 13 bases not matched to a gene. In DNA, the CDR3 is TGCGCCAGCAGCCCCCTCTCCGAGGGACAGCTAAATGAAAAACTGTTTTTT. This gives the protein CASSPLSEGQLNEKLFF.

The chain carries TRBV7-9 and TRBJ1-1; 7 bases map to TRBD1. Germline V gene lookup returns CDR1 SEHNR and CDR2 FQNEAQ (reference sequence). J was trimmed by 1 base and V by 7 bases; bases with no gene match: 6. CDR3 length equals 14 residues. The CDR3 sequence is CASTLGGWNTEAFF. As DNA, the CDR3 is TGTGCCAGCACCCTAGGGGGCTGGAACACTGAAGCTTTCTTT.

The V and J genes are TRBV12-5 and TRBJ2-3; D ambiguous. Germline CDR1 LGHNT, CDR2 FRNRAP. The CDR3 length is 15 residues. Between the trimmed V and J ends, which lost 5 bases and 0 bases, there was a span of 12 bases. CDR3 loop: CASGEALRSTDTQYF. DNA of the CDR3: TGTGCTAGTGGTGAGGCCCTGAGAAGCACAGATACGCAGTATTTT.

This chain connects TRBV5-1 to TRBJ2-1, with 12 positions matching TRBD2. The J segment lost 3 bases and the V segment lost 4 bases, leaving 8 bases of the junction unmatched. Per germline, CDR1 SGHRS and CDR2 YFSETQ. This CDR3 has 17 amino acids. The CDR3: CASSLGLAGNLYNEQFF. The CDR3 DNA sequence: TGCGCCAGCAGCCTCGGACTAGCGGGGAACCTCTACAATGAGCAGTTCTTC.

The chain uses TRBV19 and TRBJ1-5, with a weak D call TRBD1 (6 bases). The CDR3 has 16 residues. V lost 7 bases to trimming and J lost 0 bases, with 16 bases between them. The germline V gene encodes CDR1 LNHDA and CDR2 SQIVND (reference sequence). CDR3 in amino acids: CASIRAGAASNQPQHF. CDR3 in DNA: TGTGCCAGTATCAGAGCAGGGGCTGCTAGCAATCAGCCCCAGCATTTT.

The chain combines TRBV27 with TRBJ1-2; 8 nucleotides line up with TRBD1. Germline assignment: CDR1 MNHEY and CDR2 SMNVEV (reference sequence). The CDR3 runs 14 residues. V was clipped by 8 bases and J by 6 bases; unmatched bases: 11. CDR3 in DNA: TGTGCCAGCCCTGGGGTTGGCAGGGGGCATGGCTACACCTTC. Protein product: CASPGVGRGHGYTF.

This chain uses TRBV5-5 with TRBJ1-1, with 8 bases lining up with TRBD1. Germline lookup yields CDR1 SGHKS and CDR2 YYEKEE (reference sequence). The CDR3 runs to 16 residues. Losses at the gene ends were 4 bases for V and 1 base for J; bases not matched to a gene: 9. CDR3 coding DNA: TGTGCCAGCAGCCCTGGACAGGGAAGAGGGAACACTGAAGCTTTCTTT. It yields the protein CASSPGQGRGNTEAFF.

The V gene is TRBV30, the J gene TRBJ1-5; 7 nucleotides agree with TRBD1. V lost 3 bases, J lost 3 bases, and 5 bases stayed unmatched. There are 14 residues in the CDR3. Germline V CDR1 and CDR2: GTSNPN, SVGIG (reference sequence). CDR3 sequence reads: CAWSIGTDNQPQHF. CDR3 in DNA: TGTGCCTGGAGCATCGGGACAGACAATCAGCCCCAGCATTTT.

V gene TRBV6-5 combines with J gene TRBJ1-5, with 7 bases that match TRBD1. J was trimmed by 3 bases and V by 6 bases; bases with no gene match: 5. Germline CDR1 and CDR2: MNHEY and SVGAGI. There are 14 residues in the CDR3. CDR3 loop: CASRTGQYNQPQHF. The CDR3 DNA reads as TGTGCCAGCAGGACGGGACAGTACAATCAGCCCCAGCATTTT.

This chain connects TRBV9 to TRBJ2-5, with 13 bases aligning to TRBD2. J was trimmed by 5 bases and V by 4 bases; bases with no gene match: 11. CDR3 length equals 17 residues. CDR1 SGDLS and CDR2 YYNGEE come from the germline V gene. The CDR3 nucleotides read TGTGCCAGCAGCTTCGGGACTAGCGGGGAGATGATTGAGACCCAGTACTTC. Its protein is CASSFGTSGEMIETQYF.

The CDR3 bases are TGTGCCAGCAGCCCCCATCGTAGACAGGGTAATGAAAAACTGTTTTTT. It codes for CASSPHRRQGNEKLFF. The chain is built from TRBV7-2 and TRBJ1-4; 7 nucleotides align to TRBD1. Trimming cost V 5 bases and J 4 bases; bases outside gene matches: 10. The CDR3 contains 16 residues. The germline V gene has CDR1 SGHTA and CDR2 FQGNSA.